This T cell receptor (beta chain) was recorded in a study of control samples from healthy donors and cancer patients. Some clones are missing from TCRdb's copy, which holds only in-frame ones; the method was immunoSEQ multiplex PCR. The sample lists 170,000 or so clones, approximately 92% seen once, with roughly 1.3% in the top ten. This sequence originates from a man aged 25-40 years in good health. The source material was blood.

Here the CDR3 DNA reads TGTGCCAGCAGTTACAGGACAGGGAATGAGCAGTTCTTC. Amino acids: CASSYRTGNEQFF. The chain employs TRBV6-5 and TRBJ2-1; 8 nucleotides agree with TRBD1. V lost 2 bases to trimming and J lost 7 bases; unmatched junction nucleotides: 1. The CDR3 is made up of 13 amino acids. CDR1 is MNHEY, CDR2 SVGAGI, per germline.